The 6 T cell receptor beta chains in this list originate from one sample, sequenced in a study of a mutant IDH1 vaccine in newly diagnosed glioma. Time point denoted: baseline, week 1 (first vaccination visit). Indicated treatment: pre-vaccination baseline after standard-of-care therapy. Assay: immunoSEQ multiplex PCR; the TCRdb copy retains only in-frame clones and omits some. The sample shows under 75,000 clones, about nine tenths of them seen only once. The material sequenced was PBMCs, taken from a glioma patient treated with radiotherapy, temozolomide or both. The receptors here all came from a man in his fifties or sixties with glioma.

The V and J genes are TRBV5-4 and TRBJ2-3, with 11 bases matching TRBD2. Germline-derived CDR1 and CDR2 are SGHNT and YYREEE (reference sequence). The J segment lost 4 bases and the V segment lost 4 bases, leaving 5 bases of the junction unmatched. The CDR3 runs 15 residues. The CDR3 reads CASSPLAGDADTQYF. The CDR3 region has the DNA TGTGCCAGCAGCCCACTAGCGGGAGACGCAGATACGCAGTATTTT.

The V gene is TRBV27, the J gene TRBJ2-2; D is unresolved. Trimming shortened V by 2 bases and J by 8 bases, and 6 bases separated the two germline ends. Germline CDR1 is MNHEY and CDR2 is SMNVEV (reference sequence). The CDR3 spans 12 residues. CDR3: CASSLVGGELFF. In DNA form, the CDR3 reads TGTGCCAGCAGTTTAGTCGGGGGGGAGCTGTTTTTT.

The chain combines TRBV6-6 with TRBJ2-4, with D possibly matching TRBD1 (6 bases). V lost 8 bases to trimming and J lost 3 bases, with 14 bases between them. Germline V gene sequence: CDR1 MNHNY, CDR2 SVGAGI (reference sequence). The CDR3 spans 14 residues. The CDR3 is CASVLQGHKNIQYF. The CDR3 DNA reads as TGTGCCAGCGTCCTACAGGGACACAAAAACATTCAGTACTTC.

This clone was seen a handful of times. The chain joins TRBV5-6 to TRBJ1-1; the match to TRBD1 covers 10 bases. CDR1 and CDR2 (germline): SGHDT, YYEEEE. The V and J ends lost 4 bases and 4 bases, in that order; junction bases with no gene match: 13. The CDR3 spans 17 residues. The CDR3 loop reads CASSNAGTGELFTEAFF. The CDR3, as DNA: TGTGCCAGCAGCAATGCCGGGACAGGGGAATTATTCACTGAAGCTTTCTTT.

J is TRBJ2-7 and V is TRBV2, with TRBD2 as a possible D gene (6 bases). The CDR3 sequence is 13 residues long. Trimming removed 3 bases from V and 6 bases from J, with 12 bases in between. The germline gives CDR1 SNHLY, CDR2 FYNNEI. CDR3 residues: CASSDEGGFEQYF. CDR3 in DNA: TGTGCCAGCAGTGATGAAGGAGGGTTCGAGCAGTACTTC.

The V gene is TRBV5-1, the J gene TRBJ2-4; TRBD2 is a possible D gene (7 bases). Germline CDR1 SGHRS, CDR2 YFSETQ. The ends were cut back, 4 bases at V and 9 bases at J, with 20 bases in the middle. The CDR3 extends over 15 amino acids. The CDR3 loop is CASSHGGAGVSIQYF. The CDR3 DNA reads TGCGCCAGCAGCCATGGGGGGGCGGGAGTTAGCATTCAGTACTTC.